A single sample is the source of the 6 T cell receptor beta chains below, sequenced in a study of early T cells in non-severe SARS-CoV-2 infection. In TCRdb, the 5' RACE reads were re-called with MiXCR into one record per CDR3 protein. The repertoire includes roughly 57,000 distinct CDR3 sequences, roughly an eighth of them detected once, and approximately 8.5% sits in the top ten. Sample: whole blood, taken at baseline. The receptor source for this set is an adult who was a healthcare worker with PCR-confirmed SARS-CoV-2 infection or an uninfected control (not recorded which).

The chain combines TRBV11-2 with TRBJ2-4; 10 bases agree with TRBD1. This CDR3 contains 14 residues. The V gene's germline CDR1 is SGHAT and CDR2 FQNNGV. V shed 1 base, J shed 9 bases, and the junction held 3 bases outside the gene matches. CDR3: CASSLVGDRGIQYF. The CDR3 DNA reads TGTGCCAGCAGCTTAGTGGGGGACAGGGGCATTCAGTACTTC.

V usage is TRBV11-1 and J usage is TRBJ1-2; D gene unclear. This CDR3 region has 16 residues. The V gene's germline CDR1 is SGHAT and CDR2 FQDESV (reference sequence). Trimming removed 2 bases from V and 2 bases from J, with 15 bases in between. This CDR3 reads CASSLRGHNVNYGYTF. In DNA form, the CDR3 reads TGTGCCAGCAGCTTAAGAGGCCACAACGTAAACTATGGCTACACCTTC.

This clonotype was counted between two and nine times. The chain has TRBV19 and TRBJ1-2; D not certain. The CDR3 spans 14 residues. In germline, CDR1 is LNHDA, CDR2 SQIVND (reference sequence). The V end lost 9 bases, the J end lost 2 bases, and 16 bases lay between the germline ends. The CDR3 DNA reads as TGTGCCAGCCATCCAGGTTCCCGCAACTATGGCTACACCTTC. Translating it yields CASHPGSRNYGYTF.

This chain joins TRBV9 and TRBJ2-1; D unclear. Germline values: CDR1 SGDLS, CDR2 YYNGEE. This CDR3 has 15 amino acids. The ends were cut back, 0 bases at V and 1 base at J, with 8 bases in the middle. The CDR3, as DNA: TGTGCCAGCAGCGTAGGCACCCTTTCCTACAATGAGCAGTTCTTC. It is translated as CASSVGTLSYNEQFF.

This clonotype has only a few counts. This chain connects TRBV19 to TRBJ1-5; D might be TRBD1 (6 bases). Trimming left V 7 bases short and J 5 bases short, with 9 bases between. From germline, CDR1 is LNHDA and CDR2 SQIVND (reference sequence). CDR3 length: 12 amino acids. This chain's CDR3 is CASKQGYQPQHF. DNA for the CDR3: TGTGCCAGTAAACAGGGCTATCAGCCCCAGCATTTT.

This clonotype was counted at least ten times. This chain uses TRBV7-8 with TRBJ1-6, with 8 bases identical to TRBD1. The germline V gene has CDR1 SGHVS and CDR2 FQNEAQ. After removal of 5 bases from V and 4 bases from J, the junction contained 7 bases not matched to a gene. The CDR3 is 16 residues long. The CDR3 region is CASSTGQGGYNSPLHF. CDR3 nucleotides: TGTGCCAGCAGCACCGGACAGGGAGGGTATAATTCACCCCTCCACTTT.